The 12 T cell receptor beta chains below were found in one sample sequenced in a study of blood T cell repertoires in COVID-19. Method: immunoSEQ multiplex PCR; TCRdb's copy keeps in-frame clones and lacks some. The data contain about 140,000 clones, more than 65% of them singletons. The source material was peripheral blood. The source is a man aged 55-75 years with acute or convalescent COVID-19.

The chain carries TRBV4-1 and TRBJ2-3, with TRBD2 identical over 10 bases. The CDR3 has 16 residues. Per the germline V gene, CDR1 is MGHRA and CDR2 is YSYEKL. V trimming: 3 bases; J trimming: 6 bases; junction bases outside the gene matches: 9. The CDR3 coding sequence is TGCGCCAGCAGCCATTCTAGCGGGAGTTTTTCGGATACGCAGTATTTT. It is translated as CASSHSSGSFSDTQYF.

The chain employs TRBV5-1 and TRBJ2-7; 10 nucleotides align to TRBD2. The V gene end was trimmed by 4 bases and the J gene end by 0 bases; junction bases not matched to a gene: 19. From germline, CDR1 is SGHRS and CDR2 YFSETQ. The CDR3 contains 20 residues. The CDR3 sequence: CASSQGHTASGRARSYEQYF. CDR3 in DNA: TGCGCCAGCAGCCAGGGACACACGGCTAGCGGGAGAGCCCGCTCCTACGAGCAGTACTTC. Variable domain in full (rest from reference TRBV5-1 and TRBJ2-7): KAGVTQTPRYLIKTRGQQVTLSCSPISGHRSVSWYQQTPGQGLQFLFEYFSETQRNKGNFPGRFSGRQFSNSRSEMNVSTLELGDSALYLCASSQGHTASGRARSYEQYFGPGTRLTVT.

The chain has TRBV12-2 and TRBJ1-5. TRBV12-2 is a pseudogene segment. This CDR3 spans 15 amino acids. The CDR3 coding sequence is TGTGCAAGTCGCCCCCACGACATGGGAGATCAGCCCCAGCATTTT. Translation: CASRPHDMGDQPQHF.

V is TRBV2 and J is TRBJ2-5; TRBD2 is a possible D gene (6 bases). This CDR3 region has 13 residues. The V gene's germline CDR1 is SNHLY and CDR2 FYNNEI. Trimming pared 7 bases from V and 4 bases from J, leaving 13 bases between. In DNA, the CDR3 is TGTGCCAGCACGCGTGGACTACGAGAGACCCAGTACTTC. Its protein product is CASTRGLRETQYF.

V is TRBV24-1 and J is TRBJ2-1; 9 nucleotides agree with TRBD1. The CDR3 is made up of 15 amino acids. Germline loops: CDR1 KGHDR, CDR2 SFDVKD. With V trimmed by 9 bases and J by 2 bases, 7 bases remained unmatched. In nucleotides, the CDR3 is TGTGCCACCCAAACCACAGGGGGCGCCTACAATGAGCAGTTCTTC. Encoded protein: CATQTTGGAYNEQFF.

The V gene is TRBV6-6, the J gene TRBJ2-5; 16 bases match TRBD2. The CDR3 has 17 residues. The germline gives CDR1 MNHNY, CDR2 SVGAGI (reference sequence). With V trimmed by 5 bases and J by 3 bases, 6 bases remained unmatched. As DNA, the CDR3 is TGTGCCAGCAGTCCCGGGACTAGCGGGAGGGGGGAAGAGACCCAGTACTTC. Its translation: CASSPGTSGRGEETQYF.

V and J are TRBV5-1 and TRBJ2-3; D uncertain. Looked up from germline, CDR1 is SGHRS and CDR2 is YFSETQ. The CDR3 is 15 residues long. The V and J ends lost 0 bases and 2 bases respectively, with 10 bases between them. This CDR3 is CASSLARYDTDTQYF. The CDR3, as DNA: TGCGCCAGCAGCTTGGCTAGGTATGACACAGATACGCAGTATTTT.

The CDR3 here is CASSHTGVYNEQFF. The CDR3 bases are TGTGCCAGCAGCCATACGGGGGTGTACAATGAGCAGTTCTTC. The chain couples TRBV5-6 to TRBJ2-1, with a tentative D call TRBD2 (6 bases). The V end was cut by 4 bases, the J end by 4 bases, with 12 bases between. Germline loops: CDR1 SGHDT, CDR2 YYEEEE. The CDR3 loop spans 14 amino acids.

This clone was found a few times. This chain uses TRBV7-9 with TRBJ2-1; 7 nucleotides align to TRBD2. There are 14 residues in the CDR3. The ends lost 5 bases at V and 4 bases at J; junction bases unmatched: 5. CDR1 and CDR2 (germline): SEHNR, FQNEAQ (reference sequence). The CDR3 sequence is CASSLTSDYNEQFF. CDR3 bases: TGTGCCAGCAGCCTCACTAGCGATTACAATGAGCAGTTCTTC.

The V and J genes are TRBV28 and TRBJ1-5; weak D call: TRBD1 (6 bases). V lost 1 base and J 5 bases, leaving 15 bases between the germline ends. Germline CDR1 MDHEN, CDR2 SYDVKM. The CDR3 loop spans 16 amino acids. CDR3 sequence: CASSLYGGQPDQPQHF. The CDR3 bases are TGTGCCAGCAGTTTATACGGAGGACAGCCGGATCAGCCCCAGCATTTT.

The chain carries TRBV27 and TRBJ2-7, with 7 bases matching TRBD1. CDR3 length: 16 amino acids. V shed 7 bases, J shed 5 bases, and the junction held 17 bases outside the gene matches. Germline V gene lookup returns CDR1 MNHEY and CDR2 SMNVEV (reference sequence). The CDR3 sequence is CASTSLSPQGSNEQYF. CDR3 sequence (DNA): TGTGCCAGCACCTCACTCTCCCCACAGGGGTCGAACGAGCAGTACTTC.

The chain has TRBV6-6 and TRBJ2-3, with 9 bases that match TRBD1. Germline CDR1 reads MNHNY; CDR2 reads SVGAGI (reference sequence). The CDR3 covers 16 residues. Trimming cost V 2 bases and J 1 base; bases outside gene matches: 4. The CDR3 sequence: CASSYRRTGGTDTQYF. Here the CDR3 DNA reads TGTGCCAGCAGTTACCGGAGGACAGGGGGCACAGATACGCAGTATTTT.